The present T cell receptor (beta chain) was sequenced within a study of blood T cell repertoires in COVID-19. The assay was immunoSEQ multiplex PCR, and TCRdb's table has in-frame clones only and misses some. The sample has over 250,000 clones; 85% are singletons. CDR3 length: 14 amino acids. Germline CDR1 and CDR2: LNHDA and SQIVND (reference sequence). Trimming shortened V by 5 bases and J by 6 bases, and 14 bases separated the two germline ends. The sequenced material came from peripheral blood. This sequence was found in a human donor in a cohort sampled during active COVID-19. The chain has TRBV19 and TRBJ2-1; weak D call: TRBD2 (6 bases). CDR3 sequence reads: CASSQVAASNEQFF. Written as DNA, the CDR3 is TGTGCCAGTAGTCAAGTAGCGGCCAGCAATGAGCAGTTCTTC.